This TCR beta chain was documented in a study of shared clonotypes between healthy human individuals. Study background: Two female and a few male donors aged 18 to 49 were enrolled.

Data came from immunoSEQ multiplex PCR; TCRdb stores just in-frame clones and leaves some out. Among fewer than 850,000 clones, around 72% were seen once, and the ten largest hold about 1.8%. Study conclusions and caveats: Specimens sampled were limited to blood, with tissue repertoires likely differing.

Note on this clone: The antigen is unknown.

This receptor was taken from a woman in her 30s in good health. The sequenced sample consisted of memory CD4+ T cells sorted from blood. The subset was: CD45RA-negative fraction.

Written as DNA, the CDR3 is TGTGCCAGCAGCGTAGGGACAGGGTACAATGAGCAGTTCTTC. Residues: CASSVGTGYNEQFF. V and J are TRBV9 and TRBJ2-1; 8 nucleotides agree with TRBD1. This CDR3 is built from 14 residues. Germline V gives CDR1 SGDLS, CDR2 YYNGEE. J lost 4 bases, V lost 0 bases, and 0 bases had no gene match.